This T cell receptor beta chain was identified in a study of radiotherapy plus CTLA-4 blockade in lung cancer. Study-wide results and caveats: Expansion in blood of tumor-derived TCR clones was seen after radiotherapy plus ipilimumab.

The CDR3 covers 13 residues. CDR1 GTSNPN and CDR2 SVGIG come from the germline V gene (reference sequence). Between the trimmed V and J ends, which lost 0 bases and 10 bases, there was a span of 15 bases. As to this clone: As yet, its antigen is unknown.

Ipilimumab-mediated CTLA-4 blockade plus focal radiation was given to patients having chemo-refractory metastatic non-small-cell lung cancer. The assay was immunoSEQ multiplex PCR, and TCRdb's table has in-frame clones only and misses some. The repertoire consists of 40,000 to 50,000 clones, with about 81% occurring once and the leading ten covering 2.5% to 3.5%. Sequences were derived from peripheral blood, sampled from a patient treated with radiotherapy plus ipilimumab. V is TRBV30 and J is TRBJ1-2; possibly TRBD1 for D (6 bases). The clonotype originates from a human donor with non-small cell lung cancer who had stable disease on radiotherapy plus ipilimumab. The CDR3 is CAWSVWGGEYYTF. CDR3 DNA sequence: TGTGCCTGGAGTGTATGGGGGGGCGAATACTACACCTTC.